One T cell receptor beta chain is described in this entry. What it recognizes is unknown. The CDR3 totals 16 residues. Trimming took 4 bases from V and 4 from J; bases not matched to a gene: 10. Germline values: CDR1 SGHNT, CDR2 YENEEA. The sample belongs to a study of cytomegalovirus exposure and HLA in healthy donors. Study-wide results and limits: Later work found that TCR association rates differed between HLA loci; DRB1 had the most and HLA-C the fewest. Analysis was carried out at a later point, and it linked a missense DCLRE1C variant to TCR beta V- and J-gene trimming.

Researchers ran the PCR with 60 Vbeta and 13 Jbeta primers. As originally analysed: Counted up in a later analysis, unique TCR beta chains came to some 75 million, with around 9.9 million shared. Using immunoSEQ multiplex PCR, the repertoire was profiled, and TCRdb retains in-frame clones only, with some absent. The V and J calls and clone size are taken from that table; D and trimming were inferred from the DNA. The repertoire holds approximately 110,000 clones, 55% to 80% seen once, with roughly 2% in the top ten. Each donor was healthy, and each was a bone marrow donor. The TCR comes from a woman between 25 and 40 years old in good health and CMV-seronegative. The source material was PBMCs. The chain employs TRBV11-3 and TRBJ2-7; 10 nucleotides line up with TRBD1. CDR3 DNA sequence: TGTGCCAGCAGCTCCCGGACCGGGACAGGGGCATACGAGCAGTACTTC. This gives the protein CASSSRTGTGAYEQYF.